This entry lists 5 T cell receptor beta chains sequenced from one sample in a study of beta chain features in type 1 diabetes. Study results and limitations: Within each of all four CD4+ subsets, Type 1 diabetes patients had TCRB CDR3s that were moderately but significantly shorter.

Every isolated RNA sample was fully reverse transcribed, so sequencing captured expressed TCRB transcripts. TCRdb keeps only in-frame clones here, not all; method: immunoSEQ multiplex PCR. This table holds roughly 340,000 clones, roughly 12% found once. These receptors lack a known antigen. The sequenced sample consisted of naive CD4+ T cells from blood. The receptors were gathered from a woman in her late teens or twenties with type 1 diabetes.

This clone was seen a few times. J is TRBJ2-5 and V is TRBV7-9; D not certain. Germline V CDR1 and CDR2: SEHNR, FQNEAQ (reference sequence). V dropped 3 bases and J dropped 2 bases, with 4 bases sitting between them. The CDR3 runs 12 residues. CDR3 sequence reads: CASSLRQETQYF. The DNA of the CDR3 is TGTGCCAGCAGCTTGAGGCAAGAGACCCAGTACTTC.

This chain links TRBV6-5 with TRBJ2-7; weak D call: TRBD1 (6 bases). This CDR3 has 13 residues. Trimming shortened V by 5 bases and J by 10 bases, and 18 bases separated the two germline ends. CDR1 and CDR2 (germline): MNHEY, SVGAGI. CDR3 protein: CASSRQEKGSQYF. CDR3 in DNA: TGTGCCAGCAGTCGACAGGAGAAGGGTTCCCAGTACTTC.

This chain links TRBV11-3 with TRBJ2-5; TRBD1 aligns across 7 bases. CDR3 length: 13 residues. J was trimmed by 4 bases and V by 3 bases; bases with no gene match: 2. Germline values: CDR1 SGHNT, CDR2 YENEEA. CDR3 sequence: CASSFAGGETQYF. In DNA form, the CDR3 reads TGTGCCAGCAGCTTTGCAGGGGGAGAGACCCAGTACTTC.

This clone was recorded a few times. This chain uses TRBV30 with TRBJ2-3, with 11 bases fitting TRBD2. Germline CDR1 is GTSNPN and CDR2 is SVGIG (reference sequence). The CDR3 runs to 15 residues. V trimming: 0 bases; J trimming: 6 bases; junction bases outside the gene matches: 5. The CDR3: CAWSVKASGRDTQYF. The CDR3, as DNA: TGTGCCTGGAGTGTTAAGGCTAGCGGGAGGGATACGCAGTATTTT.

This clone has only a few counts. The J gene is TRBJ2-7, the V gene TRBV25-1; TRBD2 aligns across 7 bases. Trimming cost V 6 bases and J 2 bases; bases outside gene matches: 7. The CDR3 consists of 14 residues. The germline V gene encodes CDR1 MGHDK and CDR2 SYGVNS. The CDR3: CASRETSYAYEQYF. The CDR3 DNA reads TGTGCCAGCAGGGAGACTAGCTACGCCTACGAGCAGTACTTC.